This T cell receptor beta chain derives from a study of T cells after posttransplantation cyclophosphamide. By sample fraction, this clone is medium-sized (0.01 to 0.1%). The target antigen is unknown. General observations from the study: Later post-transplant blood repertoires were often dominated by donor CD8+ memory clones.

Repertoires were generated with immunoSEQ multiplex PCR, while TCRdb's copy carries only in-frame clones and drops some. The table lists fewer than 11,000 clones, with no singletons. Trimming cost V 4 bases and J 5 bases, with 18 bases left between them. Looked up from germline, CDR1 is SGHDT and CDR2 is YYEEEE. This CDR3 has 15 amino acids. A marrow graft followed busulfan-fludarabine conditioning, with cyclophosphamide on days +3 and +4. This material consisted of PBMCs, taken after allogeneic stem cell transplant with posttransplant cyclophosphamide. The TCR originated in a female patient aged 35-55 years who received an allogeneic stem cell transplant from a related donor, was CMV-positive, and had no GVHD. Some T cells may be provided by the graft donor. The chain has TRBV5-6 and TRBJ2-5, with D possibly matching TRBD2 (7 bases). The CDR3 region has the DNA TGTGCCAGCAGCGCTCCGGGGGGCCTTCTTGAGACCCAGTACTTC. It specifies CASSAPGGLLETQYF.